The rows below give T cell receptor beta chains drawn from one sample of a study of regulatory T cells in long-lasting Graves disease. Each CDR3 protein is one row after TCRdb ran MiXCR on the multiplex PCR reads. This sample has 440,000 or so distinct CDR3 sequences; about 17% occur once, and the top ten carry around a tenth. In addition, the sample was reused for a study of T cells in Graves' hyperthyroidism and ophthalmopathy.

The source material was peripheral blood mononuclear cells (PBMCs), sampled at new diagnosis, from a patient treated with antithyroid drugs. The receptors were sampled from a woman between 25 and 40 years old with Graves disease. Both conserved end residues are part of each CDR3. The order of the fields is J gene, D gene, clone size, V gene, CDR3 DNA, CDR3 protein. D genes are given only for firm matches. Clone size is given for some rows only: seen once, a few or many times, or a class if the clone is expanded.

>TRBJ2-1|NA|few|TRBV10-3
TGTGCCGTCTCTACGCCCGACAATGAGCAGTTCTTC
CAVSTPDNEQFF
>TRBJ2-1|NA|NA|TRBV9
TGTGCCAGCAGTTTATCAGGGAGCGGCTCCTACGAGCAGTTCTTC
CASSLSGSGSYEQFF
>TRBJ2-7|NA|few|TRBV2
TGTGCCAGCAGCTGGATAATGGATATCGCGGTCTACGAGCAGTACTTC
CASSWIMDIAVYEQYF
>TRBJ2-2|TRBD1|many|TRBV3-1
TGTGCCAGCAGCCAGACAGGGGGCACCGGGGAGCTGTTTTTT
CASSQTGGTGELFF
>TRBJ2-2|NA|few|TRBV27
TGTGCCAGCTTCGGGACTCCAGTCACCGGGGAGCTGTTTTTT
CASFGTPVTGELFF
>TRBJ1-2|NA|few|TRBV5-1
TGCGCCAGCAGCTTGGGACAGCTTTTCTATGGCTACACCTTC
CASSLGQLFYGYTF
>TRBJ1-1|NA|many|TRBV30
TGTGCCTGGAGTGGTCGGGAGGACACTGAAGCTTTCTTT
CAWSGREDTEAFF
>TRBJ1-1|NA|many|TRBV27
TGTGCCAGCAGCTCATCCAGGGACACTGAAGCTTTCTTT
CASSSSRDTEAFF
>TRBJ2-3|NA|NA|TRBV12-3/TRBV12-4
TGTGCCAGCAGTTTAGGAGACGGAGAGAACACAGATACGCAGTATTTT
CASSLGDGENTDTQYF
>TRBJ2-1|TRBD2|few|TRBV9
TGTGCCAGCAGTGACGTAGCGGGAGGCCGCTACAATGAGCAGTTCTTC
CASSDVAGGRYNEQFF